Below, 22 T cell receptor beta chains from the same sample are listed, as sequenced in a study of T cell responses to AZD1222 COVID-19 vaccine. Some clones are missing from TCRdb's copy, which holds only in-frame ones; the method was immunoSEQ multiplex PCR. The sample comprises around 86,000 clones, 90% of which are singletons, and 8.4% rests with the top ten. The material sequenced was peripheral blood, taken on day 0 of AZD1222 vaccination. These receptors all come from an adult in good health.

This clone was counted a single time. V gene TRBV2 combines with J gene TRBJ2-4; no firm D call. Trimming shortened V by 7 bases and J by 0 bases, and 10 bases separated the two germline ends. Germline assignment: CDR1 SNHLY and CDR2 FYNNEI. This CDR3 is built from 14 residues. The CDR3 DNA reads TGTGCCAGCACCAGAGTATCAGCCAAAAACATTCAGTACTTC. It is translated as CASTRVSAKNIQYF.

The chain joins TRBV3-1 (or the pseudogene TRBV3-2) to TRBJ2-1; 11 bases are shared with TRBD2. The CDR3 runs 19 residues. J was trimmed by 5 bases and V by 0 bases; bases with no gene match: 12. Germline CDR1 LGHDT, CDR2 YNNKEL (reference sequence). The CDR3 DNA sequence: TGTGCCAGCAGCCAAGAGGGATGGGTAGCGGGGGGGCCCAACAATGAGCAGTTCTTC. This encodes CASSQEGWVAGGPNNEQFF.

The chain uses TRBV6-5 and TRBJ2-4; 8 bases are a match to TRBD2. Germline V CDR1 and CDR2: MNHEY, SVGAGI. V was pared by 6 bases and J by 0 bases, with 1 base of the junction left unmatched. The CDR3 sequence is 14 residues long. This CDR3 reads CASRSGGAKNIQYF. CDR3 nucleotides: TGTGCCAGCAGGAGCGGGGGAGCCAAAAACATTCAGTACTTC.

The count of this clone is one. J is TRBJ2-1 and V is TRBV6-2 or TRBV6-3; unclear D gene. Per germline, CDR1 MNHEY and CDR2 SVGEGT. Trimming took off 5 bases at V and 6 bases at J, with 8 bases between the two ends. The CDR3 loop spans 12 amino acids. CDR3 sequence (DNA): TGTGCCAGCAGTCCGGACCTCAATGAGCAGTTCTTC. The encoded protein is CASSPDLNEQFF.

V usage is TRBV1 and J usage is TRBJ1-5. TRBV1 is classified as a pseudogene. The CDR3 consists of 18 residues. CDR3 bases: TGCACCAGCAGCCAGAGGGGCCGGATCGATGGGGCCAATCAGCCCCAGCATTTT. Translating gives CTSSQRGRIDGANQPQHF.

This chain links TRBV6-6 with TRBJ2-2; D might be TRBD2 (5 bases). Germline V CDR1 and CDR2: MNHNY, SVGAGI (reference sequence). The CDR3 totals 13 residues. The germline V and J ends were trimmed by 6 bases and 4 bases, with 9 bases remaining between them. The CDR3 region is CASSPLATGELFF. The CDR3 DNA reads TGTGCCAGCAGCCCCCTAGCCACCGGGGAGCTGTTTTTT.

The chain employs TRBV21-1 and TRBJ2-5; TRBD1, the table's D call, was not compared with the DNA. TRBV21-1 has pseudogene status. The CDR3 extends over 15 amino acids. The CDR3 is CASSKPGQGQETQYF. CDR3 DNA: TGTGCCAGCAGCAAACCGGGACAGGGCCAAGAGACCCAGTACTTC.

As DNA, the CDR3 is TGTGCCAGCAGCCCCAACGGGGAATCTAACACTGAAGCTTTCTTT. It specifies CASSPNGESNTEAFF. The genes are TRBV7-3 and TRBJ1-1; D gene unclear. The CDR3 is made up of 15 amino acids. CDR1 SGHTA and CDR2 FQGTGA come from the germline V gene. V was clipped by 5 bases and J by 2 bases, with 15 bases between them.

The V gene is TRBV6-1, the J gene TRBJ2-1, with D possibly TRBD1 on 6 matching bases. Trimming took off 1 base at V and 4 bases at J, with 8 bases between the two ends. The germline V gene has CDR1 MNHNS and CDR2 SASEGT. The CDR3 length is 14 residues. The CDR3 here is CASSEGTVYNEQFF. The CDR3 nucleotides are TGTGCCAGCAGTGAAGGGACAGTATACAATGAGCAGTTCTTC.

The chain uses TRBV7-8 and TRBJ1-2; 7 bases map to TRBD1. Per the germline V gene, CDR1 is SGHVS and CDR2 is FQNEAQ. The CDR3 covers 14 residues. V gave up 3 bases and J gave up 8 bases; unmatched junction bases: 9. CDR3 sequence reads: CASSFNDRVTGYTF. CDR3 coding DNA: TGTGCCAGCAGCTTCAACGACAGGGTGACCGGCTACACCTTC.

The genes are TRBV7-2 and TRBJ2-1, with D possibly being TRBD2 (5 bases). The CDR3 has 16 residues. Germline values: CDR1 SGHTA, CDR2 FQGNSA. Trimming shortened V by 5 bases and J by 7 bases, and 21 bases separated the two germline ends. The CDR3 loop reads CASSPIDLRGANEQFF. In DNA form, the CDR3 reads TGTGCCAGCAGCCCCATTGACCTACGGGGTGCGAATGAGCAGTTCTTC.

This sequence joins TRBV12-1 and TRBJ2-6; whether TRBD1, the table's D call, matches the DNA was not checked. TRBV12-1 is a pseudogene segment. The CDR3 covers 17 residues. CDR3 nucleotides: TGTGCCAGCAGCTTTACGACAGGGGGCAGAGGGGCCAACGTCCTGACTTTC. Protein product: CASSFTTGGRGANVLTF.

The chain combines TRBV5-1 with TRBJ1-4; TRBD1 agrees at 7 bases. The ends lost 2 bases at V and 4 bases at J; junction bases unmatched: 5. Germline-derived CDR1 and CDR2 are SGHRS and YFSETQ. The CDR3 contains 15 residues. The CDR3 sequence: CASSFQQGINEKLFF. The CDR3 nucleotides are TGCGCCAGCAGCTTCCAACAGGGGATTAATGAAAAACTGTTTTTT.

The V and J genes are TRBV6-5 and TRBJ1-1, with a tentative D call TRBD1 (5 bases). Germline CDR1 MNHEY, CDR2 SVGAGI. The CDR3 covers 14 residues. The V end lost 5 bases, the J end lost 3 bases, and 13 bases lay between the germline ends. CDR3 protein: CASSPRDGYTEAFF. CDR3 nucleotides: TGTGCCAGCAGTCCCCGGGACGGTTACACTGAAGCTTTCTTT.

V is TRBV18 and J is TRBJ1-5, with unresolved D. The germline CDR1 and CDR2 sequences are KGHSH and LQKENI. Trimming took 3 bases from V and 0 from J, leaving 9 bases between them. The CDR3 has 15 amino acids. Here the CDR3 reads CASSPATDSNQPQHF. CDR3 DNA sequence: TGTGCCAGCTCACCGGCCACAGATAGCAATCAGCCCCAGCATTTT.

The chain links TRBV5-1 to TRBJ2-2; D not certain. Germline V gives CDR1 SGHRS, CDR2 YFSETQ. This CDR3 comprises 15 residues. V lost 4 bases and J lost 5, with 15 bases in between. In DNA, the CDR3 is TGCGCCAGCAGCGTTTTAATGAGTGGTACCGGGGAGCTGTTTTTT. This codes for CASSVLMSGTGELFF.

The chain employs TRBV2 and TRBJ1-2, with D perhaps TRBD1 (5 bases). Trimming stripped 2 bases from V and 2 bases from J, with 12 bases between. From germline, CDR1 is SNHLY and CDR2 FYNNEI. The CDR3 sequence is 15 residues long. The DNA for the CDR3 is TGTGCCAGCAGTGAATTGGCCAGACAGAACTATGGCTACACCTTC. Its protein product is CASSELARQNYGYTF.

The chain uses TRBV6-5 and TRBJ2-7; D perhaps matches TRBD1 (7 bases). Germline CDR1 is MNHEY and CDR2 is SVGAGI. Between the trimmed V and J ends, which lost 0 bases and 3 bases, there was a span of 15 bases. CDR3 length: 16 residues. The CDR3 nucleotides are TGTGCCAGCAGTTACTCGTTTGGGGGGACAGTCTACGAGCAGTACTTC. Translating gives CASSYSFGGTVYEQYF.

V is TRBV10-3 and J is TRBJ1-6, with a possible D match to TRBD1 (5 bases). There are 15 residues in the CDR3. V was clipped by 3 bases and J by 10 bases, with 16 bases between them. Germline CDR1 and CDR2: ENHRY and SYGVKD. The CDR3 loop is CAISENPGDRSPLHF. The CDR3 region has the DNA TGTGCCATCAGTGAAAACCCCGGGGACCGCTCACCCCTCCACTTT.

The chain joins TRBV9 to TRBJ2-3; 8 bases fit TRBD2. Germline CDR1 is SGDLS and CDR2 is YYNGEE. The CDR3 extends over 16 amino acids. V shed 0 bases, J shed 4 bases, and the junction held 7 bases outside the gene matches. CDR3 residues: CASSVAGGPNADTQYF. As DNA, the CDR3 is TGTGCCAGCAGCGTAGCGGGGGGGCCGAATGCAGATACGCAGTATTTT.

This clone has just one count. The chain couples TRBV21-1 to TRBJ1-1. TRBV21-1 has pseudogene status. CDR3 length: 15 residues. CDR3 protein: CASSKSYPVNTEAFF. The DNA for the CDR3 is TGTGCCAGCAGCAAGTCCTACCCGGTGAACACTGAAGCTTTCTTT.

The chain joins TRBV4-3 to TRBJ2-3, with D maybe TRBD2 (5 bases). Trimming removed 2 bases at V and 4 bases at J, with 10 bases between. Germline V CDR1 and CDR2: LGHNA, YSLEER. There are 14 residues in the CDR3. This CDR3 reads CASSQPRGSDTQYF. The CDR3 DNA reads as TGCGCCAGCAGCCAACCCCGGGGATCAGATACGCAGTATTTT.